This TCR beta chain was documented in a study of post-analysis software for immune sequencing data. Study summary: The study covered relapsing-remitting, secondary progressive and progressive-relapsing courses of multiple sclerosis. Findings and limits, study-wide: The study found TRBV5-6, TRBV5-1 and TRBV20-1 among about five TRBV segments more frequent in patients than controls. Under the F measure, samples that were prepared in one batch clustered strongly together. Significantly lower normalized Chao1 diversity was found in patients with multiple sclerosis relative to controls.

This clonotype was seen a handful of times. What it binds is unknown. Unique molecular identifiers had been added to the TCR beta cDNA libraries. T cells numbering roughly 0.9 to 10 million yielded cDNA molecules that totaled about 500,000. TCRdb processed the PCR reads anew with MiXCR; each CDR3 protein has one entry. The sample lists about 820,000 distinct CDR3 sequences, about 57% seen once, with 4.6% in the top ten. This CDR3 has 15 amino acids. CDR1 and CDR2 (germline): SNHLY, FYNNEI. With 7 bases removed from V and 0 bases from J, the gap between germline ends came to 12 bases. The TCR sequence derives from a girl under 18 with multiple sclerosis. The chain has TRBV2 and TRBJ2-2; D may be TRBD1 or TRBD2 (5 bases each). Sequencing was carried out using blood. CDR3 sequence reads: CASNPGPSNTGELFF. The CDR3 coding sequence is TGTGCCAGCAATCCGGGGCCGTCGAACACCGGGGAGCTGTTTTTT.